This T cell receptor beta chain was captured by sequencing in a study of chemoradiotherapy in HPV16-positive cancers. Study-wide results and limits: During treatment, candidate HPV-specific clones and E7-related motifs expanded in tumor.

Worth noting for this clone: Its antigen is not known.

CDR3 length: 16 amino acids. Germline CDR1 SGHKS, CDR2 YYEKEE (reference sequence). V was clipped by 3 bases and J by 4 bases; unmatched bases: 8. Repertoires were sampled repeatedly during chemoradiotherapy. Clones were read by immunoSEQ multiplex PCR, and TCRdb kept only the in-frame ones, dropping some. The sample comprises roughly 2,200 clones, around 81% of which are singletons, and around 17% rests with the top ten. The J gene is TRBJ2-2, the V gene TRBV5-5; the match to TRBD1 covers 8 bases. The sample in question was tumor tissue, obtained from a patient who underwent chemoradiotherapy. The clonotype originates from a human donor with HPV-associated anogenital cancer. CDR3 residues: CASSSGTGSSTGELFF. The CDR3 coding sequence is TGTGCCAGCAGCTCTGGGACAGGTTCGAGCACCGGGGAGCTGTTTTTT.